This T cell receptor beta chain was captured in a study of T cell responses to AZD1222 COVID-19 vaccine. This clone has only one observation. As yet, its antigen is unknown. This table comes from immunoSEQ multiplex PCR, and its TCRdb copy is limited to in-frame clones, with some not included. The sample yields approximately 150,000 clones, approximately 90% seen once. Study-level points and caveats: Spike-wide coverage was observed for vaccine-associated CD4 TCRs, with dominant responses at 160-218 and 743-854. A mostly white British donor set with more females was recruited, and clonal diversity was possibly underestimated. Without day 14 samples, only post-peak T cell repertoires were studied.

The CDR3 is 12 amino acids. Trimming left V 2 bases short and J 3 bases short, with 2 bases between. CDR1 and CDR2 from the germline V gene are LGHDT and YNNKEL (reference sequence). Here the sequenced sample was peripheral blood, taken 28 days after the second AZD1222 dose. The clonotype was recovered from an adult who received the AZD1222 COVID-19 vaccine. The chain recombines TRBV3-1 (or the pseudogene TRBV3-2) with TRBJ1-3; D remains ambiguous. CDR3 region: CASSQSGNTIYF. The CDR3 DNA reads as TGTGCCAGCAGCCAAAGTGGAAACACCATATATTTT.